A single sample is the source of the 18 T cell receptor beta chains below, sequenced in a study of CD8+ T cells in alopecia areata. Markers including CD4, CD8alpha, NKG2D and NKG2ACE guided sorting of pooled cutaneous lymph node cells. Extraction of RNA preceded its reverse transcription into cDNA, which served as the sequencing template. Repertoires were generated with immunoSEQ multiplex PCR, while TCRdb's copy carries only in-frame clones and drops some. The sample holds more than 250,000 clones, and no clone turns up only once. The sample consisted of CD4+ T cells sorted from a lymph node. These receptors all stem from a C3H/HeJ mouse with alopecia areata. Strain haplotype (MHC): H2-k.

This clone has only a few counts. Gene labels here are mouse ones. The missing CDR3 end, 4 residues past where the read stops, is filled in from the germline J gene. V is TRBV1 and J is TRBJ2-5; TRBD2 agrees at 12 bases. CDR1 and CDR2 (germline): NSQYPW, LRSPGD (reference sequence). The CDR3 sequence is 18 residues long. Trimming cost V 0 bases and J 0 bases; bases outside gene matches: 4. The CDR3 region is CTCSAEGDWGVNQDTQYF. The part of the CDR3 DNA that was read is TGCACCTGCAGTGCAGAAGGGGACTGGGGGGTTAACCAAGAC.

In this sample, this clone turned up a few times. The germline and genes are mouse ones. The read finishes 4 residues shy of the CDR3 end, and the germline J gene is used to complete it. The chain combines TRBV17 with TRBJ2-5, with a possible D match to TRBD1 (5 bases). Germline V lookup: CDR1 MNHDT, CDR2 YYDKIL. CDR3 length: 13 residues. Partial CDR3 DNA: TGTGCTAGCAGTAGACGCAGGGTGGAC. This encodes CASSRRRVD. The complete CDR3 protein is CASSRRRVDTQYF.

This clone was observed many times. Mouse gene names apply. The sequenced fragment ends 4 residues before the CDR3 boundary, so the rest is inferred from the germline J gene. The V and J genes are TRBV17 and TRBJ1-1; D is ambiguous. The germline CDR1 and CDR2 sequences are MNHDT and YYDKIL. V lost 1 base, J lost 0 bases, and 9 bases lay in between. The CDR3 is 15 amino acids. CDR3 DNA (partial): TGTGCTAGCAGTAGAGGCAGAGTTGCAAACACA. Its translation is CASSRGRVANT. The complete CDR3 protein is CASSRGRVANTEVFF.

In its sample, this clone was seen a few times. Mouse names are used for the genes. The CDR3 is cut off 4 residues early in the read; its end comes from the germline J gene. This chain connects TRBV29 to TRBJ2-3, with a tentative D call TRBD2 (5 bases). This CDR3 is 14 amino acids long. CDR1 MSHET and CDR2 SYDVDS come from the germline V gene. V was trimmed by 2 bases and J by 2 bases, leaving 8 bases between them. The CDR3 protein is CASSLSGDAETLYF. Partial CDR3 DNA: TGTGCTAGCAGTTTAAGTGGGGATGCAGAA.

This clone was seen many times. The genes are named according to mouse. The CDR3 end is not reached by the read, which stops 4 residues before it; the germline J gene fills it in. The chain couples TRBV19 to TRBJ2-1, with 7 bases fitting TRBD1. The CDR3 is 14 residues long. V shed 4 bases, J shed 3 bases, and the junction held 4 bases outside the gene matches. Germline lookup yields CDR1 FNHDT and CDR2 SITEND (reference sequence). The covered CDR3 bases are TGTGCCAGCAGTGCGGGACAGCCCTATGCT. Protein: CASSAGQPYA. The entire CDR3 sequence reads CASSAGQPYAEQFF.

As concerns this clone: Gene names denote mouse genes. CDR3 DNA, as far as it was read: TGTGCCAGCAGCCCGGGACAGGGGACC. It translates to CASSPGQGT. The whole CDR3 sequence reads CASSPGQGTDYTF. This chain joins TRBV19 and TRBJ1-2, with 10 bases fitting TRBD1. The read terminates 4 residues before the CDR3 end, so the remaining end is supplied by the germline J gene. Germline-derived CDR1 and CDR2 are FNHDT and SITEND (reference sequence). This CDR3 spans 13 amino acids.

This clone turned up a few times. Gene names denote mouse genes. The CDR3 end lies 4 residues beyond the end of the read and is filled in from the germline J gene. The V call is TRBV13-1, the J call TRBJ2-5; TRBD1 is a possible D gene (6 bases). Germline CDR1 reads NSHNY; CDR2 reads SYGAGN. CDR3 length: 14 residues. The CDR3 bases that were read are TGTGCCAGCAGTGACCGGGACAATAAAGAC. Amino acids: CASSDRDNKD. The entire CDR3 reads CASSDRDNKDTQYF.

This clone was observed many times. Germline and genes here are mouse. The read falls 4 residues short of the CDR3 end, and the missing part is taken from the germline J gene. Within the sample, other DNA sequences also encode this same CDR3. The chain recombines TRBV13-1 with TRBJ2-5; a weak D match, TRBD1 (5 bases). The CDR3 is 12 residues long. Per the germline V gene, CDR1 is NSHNY and CDR2 is SYGAGN. CDR3 bases read: TGTGCCAGCAGTGATGACAGGGAC. Translating gives CASSDDRD. The CDR3 reads in full as CASSDDRDTQYF.

For this clone: Each gene name is a mouse one. The DNA ends 4 residues before the CDR3 does, and the rest of the CDR3 is filled in from the germline J gene. The chain couples TRBV14 to TRBJ2-1; D might be TRBD2 (7 bases). Trimming stripped 1 base from V and 1 base from J, with 9 bases between. Looked up from germline, CDR1 is SGHDT and CDR2 is FRDEAV. This CDR3 comprises 15 residues. The CDR3 is CASSFKGGNYAEQFF. The covered CDR3 bases are TGTGCCAGCAGTTTCAAGGGGGGGAACTATGCT. Variable domain in full (rest from reference TRBV14 and TRBJ2-1): EAGVTQSPRYAVLQEGQAVSFWCDPISGHDTLYWYQQPRDQGPQLLVYFRDEAVIDNSQLPSDRFSAVRPKGTNSTLKIQSAKQGDTATYLCASSFKGGNYAEQFFGPGTRLTVL.

On this clone itself: These gene names are mouse names. The read halts 4 residues ahead of the CDR3 end, with the missing end drawn from the germline J gene. The same CDR3 also results from other DNA sequences found in this sample. This chain connects TRBV13-1 to TRBJ2-2; tentatively, D is TRBD1 (6 bases). Trimming cost V 3 bases and J 0 bases, with 9 bases left between them. The length of the CDR3 is 15 residues. From germline, CDR1 is NSHNY and CDR2 SYGAGN. The CDR3 sequence: CASSGGHSNTGQLYF. The covered CDR3 bases are TGTGCCAGCAGTGGGGGACATTCAAACACCGGG.

With regard to this clone: Mouse germline and gene names are used. Coverage ceases 4 residues before the CDR3 finishes, and the germline J gene fills in the end. J is TRBJ2-2 and V is TRBV13-1; 9 bases map to TRBD1. Germline V gene lookup returns CDR1 NSHNY and CDR2 SYGAGN. This CDR3 comprises 15 residues. V trimming: 2 bases; J trimming: 3 bases; junction bases outside the gene matches: 2. The CDR3 sequence is CASSERTGDTGQLYF. The CDR3 DNA, read in part, is TGTGCCAGCAGTGAGAGGACAGGGGACACCGGG.

Regarding this clone: Mouse names are used for the genes. The CDR3 end lies 4 residues beyond the end of the read and is filled in from the germline J gene. Within the sample, other DNA sequences also encode this same CDR3. This rearrangement joins TRBV1 to TRBJ1-2; possible D gene TRBD1, 6 bases. Germline CDR1 NSQYPW, CDR2 LRSPGD (reference sequence). The CDR3 has 15 residues. V gave up 1 base and J gave up 0 bases, with 9 bases separating them. The DNA read from the CDR3 is TGCACCTGCAGTGCAGCCCAGGGGTCAAACTCC. Its protein is CTCSAAQGSNS. The entire CDR3 sequence reads CTCSAAQGSNSDYTF.

A remark on this clone: Mouse names are used for the genes. The CDR3 end lies 4 residues beyond the end of the read and is filled in from the germline J gene. Other DNA sequences in the sample encode the same CDR3. This chain links TRBV13-1 with TRBJ2-1, with TRBD1 matching 7 bases. CDR3 length: 13 amino acids. CDR1 and CDR2 (germline): NSHNY, SYGAGN. V dropped 0 bases and J dropped 6; count of bases not matched to a gene: 0. The part of the CDR3 DNA that was read is TGTGCCAGCAGTGATGACAGGGGTGCT. Translated, it gives CASSDDRGA. The entire CDR3 is CASSDDRGAEQFF.

In the case of this clone: Genes and germline come from the mouse. The CDR3 goes on 4 residues after the read ends, and that part is filled in from the germline J gene. The chain recombines TRBV13-1 with TRBJ1-1; D gene unclear. This CDR3 region has 12 residues. The germline V gene has CDR1 NSHNY and CDR2 SYGAGN. The part of the CDR3 DNA that was read is TGTGCCAGCAGTGAGAGACAATCA. This encodes CASSERQS. The whole CDR3 is CASSERQSEVFF.

Comment on this clone: The gene names here belong to mouse. The DNA ends 3 residues before the CDR3 does, and the rest of the CDR3 is filled in from the germline J gene. V gene TRBV1 combines with J gene TRBJ1-6; the D gene is possibly TRBD1 (5 bases). TRBJ1-6 belongs to the ORF category, with a function that is uncertain. V gave up 1 base and J gave up 3 bases, with 7 bases separating them. The CDR3 is 15 amino acids. Germline V lookup: CDR1 NSQYPW, CDR2 LRSPGD (reference sequence). The part of the CDR3 DNA that was read is TGCACCTGCAGTGCAGTGGACAACTATAATTCGCCC. Its protein product is CTCSAVDNYNSP. The complete CDR3 protein is CTCSAVDNYNSPLYF.

This clone was detected only a few times. Gene names and germline match the mouse. Sequencing ends 4 residues short of the CDR3 end; the germline J gene provides the rest. The V call is TRBV31, the J call TRBJ1-2; 7 positions agree with TRBD1. The CDR3 is made up of 14 amino acids. CDR1 is GKSSPN, CDR2 SITVG, per germline. V shed 5 bases, J shed 0 bases, and the junction held 6 bases outside the gene matches. CDR3 DNA (partial): TGTGCCTGGGGCCGGGACAGATCAAACTCC. It codes for CAWGRDRSNS. The full CDR3 is CAWGRDRSNSDYTF.

A few counts support this clone. Mouse germline and gene names are used. The sequenced fragment ends 4 residues before the CDR3 boundary, so the rest is inferred from the germline J gene. The sample contains more than one DNA sequence encoding this CDR3. This chain connects TRBV19 to TRBJ2-5; 10 nucleotides agree with TRBD1. Losses at the gene ends were 5 bases for V and 3 bases for J; bases not matched to a gene: 3. Germline CDR1 FNHDT, CDR2 SITEND (reference sequence). The CDR3 loop spans 14 amino acids. CDR3 DNA, as far as it was read: TGTGCCAGCAGAGACAGGGGGCGACAAGAC. Encoded protein: CASRDRGRQD. The CDR3 as a whole reads CASRDRGRQDTQYF.

This clone appeared a few times. Mouse gene names apply. Coverage ceases 4 residues before the CDR3 finishes, and the germline J gene fills in the end. The V call is TRBV29, the J call TRBJ2-7; D remains unclear. This CDR3 is 12 amino acids long. CDR1 and CDR2 from the germline V gene are MSHET and SYDVDS. CDR3 bases read: TGTGCTAGCAGTTTCGCCAGATAT. Amino acid sequence: CASSFARY. The full CDR3 sequence reads CASSFARYEQYF.